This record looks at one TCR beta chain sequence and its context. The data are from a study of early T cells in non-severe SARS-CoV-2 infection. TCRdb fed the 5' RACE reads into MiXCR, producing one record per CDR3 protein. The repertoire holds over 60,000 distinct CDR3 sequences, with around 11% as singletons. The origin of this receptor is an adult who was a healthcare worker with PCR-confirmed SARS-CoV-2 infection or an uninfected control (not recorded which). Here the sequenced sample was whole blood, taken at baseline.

CDR3 protein: CASSLTGNSADTQYF. CDR3 nucleotides: TGTGCCAGCAGCTTGACAGGGAATAGCGCAGATACGCAGTATTTT. The chain is built from TRBV7-6 and TRBJ2-3; TRBD1 matches at 7 bases. Germline assignment: CDR1 SGHVS and CDR2 FNYEAQ. Unmatched junction bases numbered 7, after V lost 3 bases and J lost 4 bases. The CDR3 contains 15 residues.